A selection of T cell receptor beta chains follows, all from one sample in a study of T-cell reconstitution after alpha-beta-depleted transplantation in children. A single record per CDR3 protein comes from TCRdb applying MiXCR to the PCR reads. The repertoire consists of hundreds of thousands of distinct CDR3 sequences, with about 9.5% occurring once and the leading ten covering 5.5% to 8%. Sample: PBMCs from the stem cell graft donor, taken from the stem cell graft. These receptors originate from a human donor who donated a stem cell graft to a child with acute lymphoblastic leukemia. CDR3s include the opening cysteine and the closing phenylalanine or tryptophan. A D gene is named only where the DNA matches it firmly. Size tells how often a clone was seen (once, few, many) or the class of an expanded clone, and some rows leave it out.

v_gene	d_gene	abundance	j_gene	CDR3aa	CDR3nt
TRBV7-2	TRBD2	.	TRBJ2-1	CASSLRTSGGNEQFF	TGTGCCAGCAGCTTAAGGACTAGCGGGGGCAATGAGCAGTTCTTC
TRBV11-2	.	.	TRBJ2-3	CASSLDLASSDTQYF	TGTGCCAGCAGCTTAGATCTGGCTAGTTCAGATACGCAGTATTTT
TRBV5-1	.	.	TRBJ1-1	CASTTRGGGTEAFF	TGCGCCAGCACCACAAGGGGGGGAGGCACTGAAGCTTTCTTT
TRBV16	.	many	TRBJ1-1	CASSLHPGTEAFF	TGTGCCAGCAGCCTTCACCCCGGCACTGAAGCTTTCTTT
TRBV20-1	TRBD1	few	TRBJ1-4	CSARLTGGVNEKLFF	TGCAGTGCTAGACTTACAGGGGGCGTTAATGAAAAACTGTTTTTT
TRBV5-8	.	many	TRBJ2-5	CASSLIQSQETQYF	TGTGCCAGCAGCTTAATACAGTCCCAAGAGACCCAGTACTTC
TRBV6-5	.	.	TRBJ2-3	CASSYSRTPSRDTQYF	TGCGCCAGCAGTTACTCGAGGACCCCGTCAAGGGATACGCAGTATTTT
TRBV11-2	TRBD2	many	TRBJ2-3	CASSKWTSGNTDTQYF	TGTGCCAGCAGCAAGTGGACTAGCGGGAACACAGATACGCAGTATTTT
TRBV11-2	TRBD1	.	TRBJ1-1	CASSLDEWLDRGKTEAFF	TGTGCCAGCAGCTTAGATGAGTGGTTGGACAGGGGGAAGACTGAAGCTTTCTTT
TRBV10-3	TRBD1	many	TRBJ2-3	CAISGQGGSSSTDTQYF	TGTGCCATCAGCGGACAGGGGGGATCCTCTAGCACAGATACGCAGTATTTT
TRBV10-2	TRBD1	.	TRBJ2-5	CASRGGQGARQETQYF	TGCGCCAGCAGAGGCGGACAGGGGGCGAGGCAAGAGACCCAGTACTTC
TRBV29-1	.	.	TRBJ1-2	CSVSDGDGYTF	TGCAGCGTTTCGGACGGCGACGGCTACACCTTC
TRBV6-2/TRBV6-3	.	few	TRBJ1-1	CASSYGGRNTEAFF	TGTGCCAGCAGTTACGGGGGGAGGAACACTGAAGCTTTCTTT
TRBV20-1	.	.	TRBJ1-1	CSARGGGWADTEAFF	TGCAGTGCTAGAGGGGGGGGGTGGGCGGACACTGAAGCTTTCTTT
TRBV5-1	TRBD2	many	TRBJ2-1	CASSLVPAGVADEQFF	TGCGCCAGCAGCTTGGTCCCAGCGGGGGTAGCGGATGAGCAGTTCTTC